The clone carrying this T cell receptor beta chain has just a few counts. Its antigen is unknown. Other DNA sequences in the same sample also yield this CDR3. Only in-frame clones appear in the TCRdb table, and some are missing; sequencing was by immunoSEQ multiplex PCR. The data contain 140,000 or so clones, about 88% of them seen just once; the ten biggest clones take up 12%. CDR1 is MNHEY, CDR2 SVGAGI, per germline. V lost 9 bases and J lost 5; bases outside the gene matches: 9. There are 13 residues in the CDR3. This sample is drawn from a study of radiation and T cells in renal cell carcinoma. Across the study: Nephrectomy followed 15 Gy stereotactic body radiation by 4 weeks.

The time point denotes: baseline pretreatment blood. Treatment specified: 15 Gy SBRT to primary tumor, nephrectomy 4 weeks later. After SBRT, blood was collected at 2 and 4 weeks, plus baseline. Study-wide points: Without pretreatment biopsies, baseline tumor clonotype presence was undetermined.

This specimen consisted of blood, obtained from a patient whose treatment included radiotherapy and nephrectomy. The sequence was collected from a woman aged 50 to 60 with renal cell carcinoma. The J gene is TRBJ1-1, the V gene TRBV6-5; TRBD1 matches 7 bases. CDR3 in DNA: TGTGCCAGTAACCTACAGGGGAGTACTGAAGCTTTCTTT. Protein product: CASNLQGSTEAFF.